This T cell receptor beta chain was documented in a study of chemoradiotherapy in HPV16-positive cancers. Turning to the study itself: Candidate HPV-specific clones and shared TCR motifs came from two HPV16-positive patients.

This table comes from immunoSEQ multiplex PCR, and its TCRdb copy is limited to in-frame clones, with some not included. The profile covers some 14,000 clones, with approximately 90% appearing a single time and roughly 2.5% taken by the ten largest. Findings of the study overall: Candidate HPV-specific clones and E7-related TCR motifs grew in tumor during treatment. HPV-responsive T-cell expansion during chemoradiotherapy was linked to improved recurrence-free survival in HPV16-positive patients. Functional assays defining HPV-specific T cells used only a couple of HPV16-positive patients.

Germline V gives CDR1 SGHAT, CDR2 FQDESV (reference sequence). V shed 2 bases, J shed 8 bases, and the junction held 5 bases outside the gene matches. This CDR3 has 14 amino acids. A note on this clone: Its antigen is not known.

J is TRBJ1-2 and V is TRBV11-1; 10 bases align to TRBD1. The starting material was blood, obtained from a patient who underwent chemoradiotherapy. This clonotype was sampled from a human donor with HPV-associated anogenital cancer. The CDR3 DNA reads as TGTGCCAGCAGCTTATGGGACAGGGGCGGCGGCTACACCTTC. It codes for CASSLWDRGGGYTF.